Listed below are T cell receptor beta chains from one sample, sequenced in a study of blood T cell repertoires in COVID-19. Here immunoSEQ multiplex PCR was the method, and the copy in TCRdb shows in-frame clones only, minus some. The sample lists about 110,000 clones, roughly four fifths occurring once. The sequencing sample was made of peripheral blood. These receptor sequences come from a woman in her seventies with acute or convalescent COVID-19. Both conserved end residues are part of each CDR3. Each record gives: V gene, clone size, D gene, J gene, CDR3 protein, CDR3 DNA. The D gene is left open where the match is weak. Clone size appears in some rows only: once, few, many, or a class for an expanded clone.

>TRBV30|NA|NA|TRBJ1-5
CAWSLGQSGQPQHF
TGTGCCTGGAGCCTAGGACAGAGCGGTCAGCCCCAGCATTTT
>TRBV28|NA|NA|TRBJ1-2
CASIGLGGKKVYGYTF
TGTGCCAGCATAGGGCTAGGGGGTAAGAAGGTCTATGGCTACACCTTC
>TRBV6-6|NA|TRBD1|TRBJ2-1
CASSKDRGSYNEQFF
TGTGCCAGCAGCAAAGACAGGGGTTCCTACAATGAGCAGTTCTTC
>TRBV18|NA|NA|TRBJ1-2
CASSTSVGWNGYTF
TGTGCCAGCTCAACGTCCGTCGGGTGGAATGGCTACACCTTC
>TRBV6-5|NA|NA|TRBJ1-2
CASRVVDYGYTF
TGTGCCAGCAGAGTGGTAGACTATGGCTACACCTTC
>TRBV7-2|once|NA|TRBJ1-1
CASAQSNTEAFF
TGTGCCAGCGCCCAGTCGAACACTGAAGCTTTCTTT
>TRBV5-1|NA|NA|TRBJ2-7
CASSPGKLDEQYF
TGCGCCAGCAGCCCGGGTAAGTTGGACGAGCAGTACTTC
>TRBV28|NA|NA|TRBJ1-1
CATRGAEKNTEAFF
TGTGCCACCAGGGGAGCAGAGAAGAACACTGAAGCTTTCTTT
>TRBV5-4|NA|TRBD2|TRBJ2-2
CASSSGLAASGTGELFF
TGTGCCAGCAGCTCGGGACTAGCGGCCTCGGGCACCGGGGAGCTGTTTTTT
>TRBV27|NA|TRBD2|TRBJ2-1
CASSLLGGEQFF
TGTGCCAGCAGTTTATTGGGGGGGGAGCAGTTCTTC
>TRBV6-5|NA|NA|TRBJ1-3
CASEGGSLSGNTIYF
TGTGCCAGCGAGGGGGGGAGTCTCTCTGGAAACACCATATATTTT
>TRBV28|NA|NA|TRBJ1-5
CASSFGTYNQPQHF
TGTGCCAGCTCCTTCGGGACATACAATCAGCCCCAGCATTTT
>TRBV6-2/TRBV6-3|few|NA|TRBJ2-6
CASSYGRGSLRFSGANVLTF
TGTGCCAGCAGTTACGGAAGGGGGTCTTTACGATTCTCTGGGGCCAACGTCCTGACTTTC
>TRBV7-8|NA|NA|TRBJ2-4
CASSLARGRGDIQYF
TGTGCCAGCAGCTTAGCGCGGGGGCGCGGGGACATTCAGTACTTC
>TRBV19|once|TRBD1|TRBJ2-4
CASKGQGADIQYF
TGTGCCAGTAAGGGACAGGGGGCCGACATTCAGTACTTC
>TRBV11-3|NA|NA|TRBJ2-7
CASSLGEREQYF
TGTGCCAGCAGCTTAGGGGAGAGGGAGCAGTACTTC
>TRBV6-2/TRBV6-3|NA|NA|TRBJ1-5
CASSYTTPNQPQHF
TGTGCCAGCAGTTACACTACACCCAATCAGCCCCAGCATTTT
>TRBV19|NA|NA|TRBJ2-1
CASTSPSSYNEQFF
TGTGCCAGTACCTCCCCCAGCTCCTACAATGAGCAGTTCTTC
>TRBV19|once|TRBD2|TRBJ2-1
CACSKSGRDNEQFF
TGTGCCTGTAGTAAGAGCGGGAGGGACAATGAGCAGTTCTTC
>TRBV7-2|NA|NA|TRBJ1-4
CASSLVSGAGEKLFF
TGTGCCAGCAGCTTAGTATCAGGGGCAGGCGAAAAACTGTTTTTT
>TRBV18|NA|NA|TRBJ2-5
CASSPGVQETQYF
TGTGCCAGCTCCCCCGGGGTCCAAGAGACCCAGTACTTC
>TRBV6-5|NA|NA|TRBJ1-5
CASGTYSNQPQHF
TGTGCCAGTGGTACCTATAGCAATCAGCCCCAGCATTTT
>TRBV7-2|NA|TRBD1|TRBJ2-1
CASSLRDSIDEQFF
TGTGCCAGCAGCTTACGGGACAGCATAGATGAGCAGTTCTTC
>TRBV5-1|NA|NA|TRBJ1-4
CASSLDPTGLGEKLFF
TGCGCCAGCAGCTTGGACCCAACGGGACTCGGGGAAAAACTGTTTTTT
>TRBV11-3|NA|TRBD2|TRBJ2-1
CASSLGLAGDGQFF
TGTGCCAGCAGCTTAGGGCTAGCGGGAGATGGGCAGTTCTTC
>TRBV7-2|NA|NA|TRBJ1-2
CASSGYRVGDGYTF
TGTGCCAGCAGCGGGTACAGGGTCGGGGATGGCTACACCTTC
>TRBV28|NA|NA|TRBJ2-4
CASRTGGVTRKNIQYF
TGTGCCAGCAGAACAGGGGGGGTAACGCGCAAAAACATTCAGTACTTC
>TRBV30|NA|NA|TRBJ1-5
CAWGINQPQHF
TGTGCCTGGGGTATCAATCAGCCCCAGCATTTT
>TRBV18|NA|TRBD2|TRBJ2-5
CASSPPGLAGGPVGTQYF
TGTGCCAGCTCACCACCGGGACTAGCGGGAGGACCGGTAGGGACCCAGTACTTC
>TRBV9|NA|TRBD2|TRBJ2-3
CASSVIRAGGTDTQYF
TGTGCCAGCAGCGTAATTCGGGCGGGGGGTACAGATACGCAGTATTTT
>TRBV7-3|NA|TRBD2|TRBJ2-1
CASSFLAGEQFF
TGTGCCAGCAGCTTCCTAGCGGGAGAGCAGTTCTTC
>TRBV6-2/TRBV6-3|NA|NA|TRBJ1-2
CASSYSLNPNYGYTF
TGTGCCAGCAGTTACTCACTGAATCCTAACTATGGCTACACCTTC
>TRBV28|NA|TRBD1|TRBJ1-5
CASSLFRGELQPQHF
TGTGCCAGCAGCTTATTCAGGGGGGAGTTACAGCCCCAGCATTTT
>TRBV6-2/TRBV6-3|NA|TRBD1|TRBJ1-1
CASSQGAEAFF
TGTGCCAGCAGTCAGGGGGCTGAAGCTTTCTTT
>TRBV2|NA|NA|TRBJ1-1
CASSLGENTEAFF
TGTGCCAGCAGTTTGGGAGAAAACACTGAAGCTTTCTTT
>TRBV7-3|NA|NA|TRBJ2-5
CASSPGLQETQYF
TGTGCCAGCAGCCCCGGACTGCAAGAGACCCAGTACTTC
>TRBV19|NA|TRBD2|TRBJ2-2
CASKPRTSSPGVGELFF
TGTGCCAGTAAGCCCAGGACTAGCTCCCCCGGGGTCGGGGAGCTGTTTTTT
>TRBV7-8|NA|TRBD1|TRBJ1-3
CASSPGTAKFGNTIYF
TGTGCCAGCAGCCCCGGGACAGCGAAATTTGGGAACACCATATATTTT
>TRBV9|NA|TRBD2|TRBJ2-3
CASSLLAGGFTDTQYF
TGTGCCAGCAGCTTACTAGCGGGGGGGTTCACAGATACGCAGTATTTT
>TRBV4-3|NA|NA|TRBJ2-1
CASSQGSASAYNEQFF
TGCGCCAGCAGCCAAGGCTCAGCTAGCGCTTACAATGAGCAGTTCTTC
>TRBV18|few|NA|TRBJ1-2
CASSPGPTGTYGYTF
TGTGCCAGCTCACCGGGGCCTACAGGGACCTATGGCTACACCTTC
>TRBV2|NA|TRBD1|TRBJ1-1
CASKTGDGTEAFF
TGTGCCAGCAAGACAGGGGACGGAACTGAAGCTTTCTTT
>TRBV6-2/TRBV6-3|NA|NA|TRBJ2-7
CASSFTGISYEQYF
TGTGCCAGCAGTTTTACAGGGATCTCCTACGAGCAGTACTTC
>TRBV2|NA|TRBD1|TRBJ2-5
CASTETGQAGRETQYF
TGTGCCAGCACCGAAACGGGACAGGCGGGGCGAGAGACCCAGTACTTC
>TRBV24-1|NA|NA|TRBJ1-4
CATSRGGTNEKLFF
TGTGCCACCAGTCGGGGGGGAACTAATGAAAAACTGTTTTTT
>TRBV24-1|NA|TRBD1|TRBJ2-1
CAISRGQGANEQFF
TGTGCCATCTCTCGCGGACAGGGGGCTAATGAGCAGTTCTTC
>TRBV5-1|NA|NA|TRBJ1-5
CASSPSEGDRPQHF
TGCGCCAGCAGCCCTTCAGAGGGGGATCGGCCCCAGCATTTT
>TRBV7-9|NA|TRBD1|TRBJ1-1
CASSQRQGGTEAFF
TGTGCCAGCAGCCAACGACAGGGTGGCACTGAAGCTTTCTTT
>TRBV28|NA|NA|TRBJ1-2
CASSLIGSGSNYGYTF
TGTGCCAGCAGTTTAATTGGTAGCGGGTCTAACTATGGCTACACCTTC
>TRBV5-6|NA|TRBD1|TRBJ2-2
CASSRGRGLTGELFF
TGTGCCAGCAGTCGGGGCAGGGGGCTGACCGGGGAGCTGTTTTTT